This T cell receptor beta chain was identified during a study of cytomegalovirus exposure and HLA in healthy donors. Study information: Unique TCRs numbering some 93 million, obtained from HLA-typed donors, made up an early data release.

Primers for the PCR totalled 60 Vbeta and 13 Jbeta. Original handling: Later, an analysis found about 77 million unique TCR beta chains, and roughly 9.9 million of these were shared. Generated by immunoSEQ multiplex PCR, the TCRdb table keeps only in-frame clones and is missing some. The V and J calls and the clone size are those of that table, but D and trimming were determined from the DNA. The sample contains 150,000 to 200,000 clones, around 80% of which appear only once. General study results and limits: Reportedly, HLA-A and HLA-B alleles of most subjects were accurately predicted from TCR beta.

Points on this clone: Its antigen is as yet unknown.

V was trimmed by 6 bases and J by 1 base, leaving 15 bases between them. The CDR3 extends over 15 amino acids. Germline V CDR1 and CDR2: KGHSH, LQKENI. Sequenced material: PBMCs. This rearrangement joins TRBV18 to TRBJ2-5, with D perhaps matching TRBD1 (6 bases). This TCR was recovered from a man younger than 35 in good health and CMV-seronegative. The CDR3 DNA is TGTGCCAGCTCCAACGGACAGAACTTCCAAGAGACCCAGTACTTC. As protein: CASSNGQNFQETQYF. Filled out from reference TRBV18 and TRBJ2-5, the complete variable domain reads NAGVMQNPRHLVRRRGQEARLRCSPMKGHSHVYWYRQLPEEGLKFMVYLQKENIIDESGMPKERFSAEFPKEGPSILRIQQVVRGDSAAYFCASSNGQNFQETQYFGPGTRLLVL.